This T cell receptor (beta chain) derives from a study of blood T cell repertoires in COVID-19. Study summary: Whether acute or convalescent, the COVID-19 samples came from the United States, Italy and Spain. PBMCs, B-cell-depleted T cells, or T cells were the source of the cDNA or gDNA that made up the material.

Study processing details: The assay estimated nucleated cells by amplifying reference gene primers. This table comes from immunoSEQ multiplex PCR, and its TCRdb copy is limited to in-frame clones, with some not included. V and J calls and clone size are given by that table; D and trimming were obtained from the DNA. The data contain about 250,000 clones, around 88% of them singletons. This CDR3 region has 15 residues. V dropped 5 bases and J dropped 5; count of bases not matched to a gene: 9. Germline V CDR1 and CDR2: SQVTM, ANQGSEA. The gene calls are TRBV29-1 and TRBJ1-4; 9 bases match TRBD1. The sequencing sample was made of peripheral blood. This receptor was taken from a man older than 75 with acute or convalescent COVID-19. CDR3 sequence (DNA): TGCAGCGTTCTCCACGGGGGGACAGGGAATGAAAAACTGTTTTTT. This codes for CSVLHGGTGNEKLFF.